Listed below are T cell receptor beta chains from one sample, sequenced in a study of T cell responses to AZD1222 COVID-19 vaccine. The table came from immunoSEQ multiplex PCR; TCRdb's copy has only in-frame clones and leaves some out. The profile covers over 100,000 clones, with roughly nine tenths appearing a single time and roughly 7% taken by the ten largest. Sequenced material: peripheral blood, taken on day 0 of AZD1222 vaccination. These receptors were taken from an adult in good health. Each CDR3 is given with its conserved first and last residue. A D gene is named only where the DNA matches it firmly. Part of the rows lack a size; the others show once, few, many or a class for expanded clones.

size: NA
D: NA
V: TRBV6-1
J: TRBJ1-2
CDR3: CASSEPRTYGYTF
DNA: TGTGCCAGCAGTGAACCGAGAACCTATGGCTACACCTTC

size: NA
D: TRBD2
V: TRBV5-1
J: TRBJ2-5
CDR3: CASSFGTSGAQETQYF
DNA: TGCGCCAGCAGCTTTGGGACTAGCGGAGCACAAGAGACCCAGTACTTC

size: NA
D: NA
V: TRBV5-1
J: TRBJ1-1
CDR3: CASSLDPTGSNTEAFF
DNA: TGCGCCAGCAGCTTGGACCCTACAGGTTCTAACACTGAAGCTTTCTTT

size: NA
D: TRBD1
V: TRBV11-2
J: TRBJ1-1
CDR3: CASSKWTGENTEAFF
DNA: TGTGCCAGCAGCAAGTGGACAGGGGAGAACACTGAAGCTTTCTTT

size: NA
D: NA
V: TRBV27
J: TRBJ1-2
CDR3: CASSPSLGGSELSYTF
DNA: TGTGCCAGCAGTCCCTCCCTTGGGGGGAGCGAGTTGAGCTACACCTTC

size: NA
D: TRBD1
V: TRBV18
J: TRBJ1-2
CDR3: CASSPDRDYGYTF
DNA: TGTGCCAGCTCACCGGACAGGGACTATGGCTACACCTTC

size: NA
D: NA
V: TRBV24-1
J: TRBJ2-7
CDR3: CATSDFITGQSSYEQYF
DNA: TGTGCCACCAGTGATTTCATTACAGGACAGAGCTCCTACGAGCAGTACTTC

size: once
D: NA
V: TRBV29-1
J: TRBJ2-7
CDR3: CSVAAGSDEQYF
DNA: TGCAGCGTTGCAGCAGGGTCCGACGAGCAGTACTTC

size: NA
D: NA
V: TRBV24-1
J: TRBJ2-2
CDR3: CATSSGGELFF
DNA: TGTGCCACCAGTTCCGGGGGGGAGCTGTTTTTT

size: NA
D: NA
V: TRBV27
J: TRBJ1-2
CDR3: CASSWGRGDGYTF
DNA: TGTGCCAGCAGTTGGGGGCGCGGCGATGGCTACACCTTC

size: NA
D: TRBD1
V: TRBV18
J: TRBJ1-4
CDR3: CASSPMSGTVNEKLFF
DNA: TGTGCCAGCTCACCAATGTCCGGGACAGTGAATGAAAAACTGTTTTTT

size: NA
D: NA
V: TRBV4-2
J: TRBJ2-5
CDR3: CASSQASLSVGQETQYF
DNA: TGTGCCAGCAGCCAAGCCTCTTTAAGCGTCGGTCAAGAGACCCAGTACTTC

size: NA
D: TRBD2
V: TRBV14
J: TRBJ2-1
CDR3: CASSEAGASGHSSSYNEQFF
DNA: TGTGCCAGCAGCGAGGCAGGTGCTAGCGGCCATTCTAGCTCCTACAATGAGCAGTTCTTC

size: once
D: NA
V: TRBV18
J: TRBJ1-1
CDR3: CASSRGLGTEAFF
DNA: TGTGCCAGCTCACGAGGTCTCGGCACTGAAGCTTTCTTT

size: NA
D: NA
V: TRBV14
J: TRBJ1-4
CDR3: CASSPTWATNEKLFF
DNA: TGTGCCAGCAGCCCGACCTGGGCGACTAATGAAAAACTGTTTTTT

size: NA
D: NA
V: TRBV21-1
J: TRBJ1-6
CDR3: CASSKLWKPRSSYNSPLHF
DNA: TGTGCCAGCAGCAAACTCTGGAAGCCGAGGAGCTCCTATAATTCACCCCTCCACTTT

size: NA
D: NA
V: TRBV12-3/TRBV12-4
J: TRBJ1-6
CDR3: CASSLQSGSPLHF
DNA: TGTGCCAGCAGTTTACAGTCTGGGTCACCCCTCCACTTT

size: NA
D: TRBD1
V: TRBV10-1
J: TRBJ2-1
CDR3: CASSTDRDDEQFF
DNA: TGCGCCAGCTCCACGGACAGGGATGATGAGCAGTTCTTC

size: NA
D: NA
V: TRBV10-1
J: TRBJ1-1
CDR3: CASSEGSGQTEAFF
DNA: TGCGCCAGCAGTGAGGGTTCAGGACAGACTGAAGCTTTCTTT

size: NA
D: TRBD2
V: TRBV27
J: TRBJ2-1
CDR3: CASSLRGLALDNEQFF
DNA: TGTGCCAGCAGTTTACGGGGACTAGCGTTGGATAATGAGCAGTTCTTC

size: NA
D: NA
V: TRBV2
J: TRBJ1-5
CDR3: CASNPDYSNQPQHF
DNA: TGTGCCAGCAATCCGGACTATAGCAATCAGCCCCAGCATTTT

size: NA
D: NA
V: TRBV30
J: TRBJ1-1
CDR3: CAWSTGWDTEAFF
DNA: TGTGCCTGGAGTACCGGGTGGGACACTGAAGCTTTCTTT

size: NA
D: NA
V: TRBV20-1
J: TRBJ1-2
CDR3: CSASAPGGYGYTF
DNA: TGCAGTGCTAGTGCACCGGGTGGCTATGGCTACACCTTC

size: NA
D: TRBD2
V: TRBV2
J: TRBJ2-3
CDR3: CASTEGGGSADTQYF
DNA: TGTGCCAGCACGGAGGGCGGGGGGAGCGCAGATACGCAGTATTTT

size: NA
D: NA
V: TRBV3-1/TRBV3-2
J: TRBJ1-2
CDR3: CASSQEWYGYTF
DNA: TGTGCCAGCAGCCAAGAGTGGTATGGCTACACCTTC

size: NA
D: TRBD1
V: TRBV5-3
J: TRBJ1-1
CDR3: CARSLGGQGMNTEAFF
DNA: TGTGCCAGAAGCTTGGGGGGACAGGGAATGAACACTGAAGCTTTCTTT

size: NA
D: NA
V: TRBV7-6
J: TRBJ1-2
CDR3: CASSLDDGQSYGYTF
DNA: TGTGCCAGCAGCTTAGATGATGGGCAGAGCTATGGCTACACCTTC

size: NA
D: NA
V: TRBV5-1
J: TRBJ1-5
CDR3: CASSSDGASNQPQHF
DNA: TGCGCCAGCAGCTCGGACGGGGCCAGCAATCAGCCCCAGCATTTT

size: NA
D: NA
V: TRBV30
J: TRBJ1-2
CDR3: CAWSLGGNYGYTF
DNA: TGTGCCTGGAGTTTAGGTGGAAACTATGGCTACACCTTC

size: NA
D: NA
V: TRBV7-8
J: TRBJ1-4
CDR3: CASSLEGASGNEKLFF
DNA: TGTGCCAGCAGCTTAGAGGGAGCCTCGGGTAATGAAAAACTGTTTTTT